This T cell receptor (beta chain) was documented in a study of blood T cell repertoires in COVID-19. For the study at large: COVID-19 samples, acute and convalescent, were from the United States, Italy and Spain. Sources were T cells, B-cell-depleted T cells, or PBMCs; the material itself was cDNA or gDNA.

Germline V gives CDR1 LNHDA, CDR2 SQIVND (reference sequence). This CDR3 contains 16 residues. V lost 5 bases to trimming and J lost 0 bases, with 15 bases between them. In the source study's methods: Reference gene primers were amplified, and this amplification served to estimate nucleated cell counts. The protocol was immunoSEQ multiplex PCR, while the TCRdb copy is restricted to in-frame clones and leaves out a portion. The V and J calls and the clone size are those of that table, but D and trimming were determined from the DNA. The repertoire consists of 90,000 to 120,000 clones, with about 90% occurring once and the leading ten covering 15%.

Material: peripheral blood. This clonotype originated in a man aged 50 to 59 with acute or convalescent COVID-19. V usage is TRBV19 and J usage is TRBJ2-3; possibly TRBD1 for D (5 bases). As DNA, the CDR3 is TGTGCCAGTAGTCCCACCCGGACACTTAGCACAGATACGCAGTATTTT. Amino acids: CASSPTRTLSTDTQYF.